The rows below give T cell receptor beta chains drawn from one sample of a study of molecular identifiers for immune sequencing clone quantification. TCRdb itself ran the PCR reads through MiXCR, one entry per CDR3 protein. This table has hundreds of thousands of distinct CDR3 sequences, 25% appearing once. Material: naive CD8+ T cells from blood, with Jurkat cell RNA spiked in. All receptors come from a human donor in good health. Some libraries in this study had Jurkat cell RNA spiked in. Each CDR3 is given with its conserved first and last residue. The order of the fields is D gene, clone size, V gene, J gene, CDR3 protein, CDR3 DNA. A D gene is named only where the DNA matches it firmly. Clone size is given for some rows only: seen once, a few or many times, or a class if the clone is expanded.

d_gene: -; abundance: many; v_gene: TRBV19; j_gene: TRBJ2-7; CDR3aa: CASSIGPGYEQYF; CDR3nt: TGTGCCAGTAGTATCGGTCCTGGATACGAGCAGTACTTC
d_gene: -; abundance: many; v_gene: TRBV7-9; j_gene: TRBJ1-5; CDR3aa: CASNMRENQPQHF; CDR3nt: TGTGCCAGCAATATGCGGGAAAATCAGCCCCAGCATTTT
d_gene: TRBD1; abundance: -; v_gene: TRBV7-3; j_gene: TRBJ2-5; CDR3aa: CASSNGQGPGAPPYF; CDR3nt: TGTGCCAGCAGCAATGGACAGGGTCCGGGAGCGCCCCCATACTTC
d_gene: TRBD2; abundance: many; v_gene: TRBV4-1; j_gene: TRBJ2-7; CDR3aa: CASSRGLAGGPGNYEQYF; CDR3nt: TGCGCCAGCAGCCGCGGACTAGCGGGGGGGCCAGGGAACTACGAGCAGTACTTC
d_gene: -; abundance: -; v_gene: TRBV7-2; j_gene: TRBJ2-5; CDR3aa: CASSLDFVEETQYF; CDR3nt: TGTGCCAGCAGCTTAGATTTTGTAGAAGAGACCCAGTACTTC
d_gene: -; abundance: -; v_gene: TRBV19; j_gene: TRBJ2-3; CDR3aa: CASSIKGLEDTQYF; CDR3nt: TGTGCCAGTAGTATTAAGGGGCTTGAAGATACGCAGTATTTT
d_gene: TRBD1; abundance: -; v_gene: TRBV18; j_gene: TRBJ2-5; CDR3aa: CASSPRQGSAETQYF; CDR3nt: TGTGCCAGCTCACCACGACAGGGGTCCGCGGAGACCCAGTACTTC
d_gene: -; abundance: many; v_gene: TRBV14; j_gene: TRBJ2-2; CDR3aa: CASSQVGNTGELFF; CDR3nt: TGTGCCAGCAGCCAAGTCGGGAACACCGGGGAGCTGTTTTTT
d_gene: TRBD1; abundance: many; v_gene: TRBV5-3; j_gene: TRBJ2-3; CDR3aa: CASRPPGQRNTDTQYF; CDR3nt: TGTGCCAGCAGACCCCCGGGACAGAGAAACACAGATACGCAGTATTTT
d_gene: -; abundance: many; v_gene: TRBV4-3; j_gene: TRBJ1-1; CDR3aa: CASSQDYGEPYTEAFF; CDR3nt: TGCGCCAGCAGCCAAGATTATGGGGAACCATACACTGAAGCTTTCTTT
d_gene: TRBD1; abundance: -; v_gene: TRBV5-1; j_gene: TRBJ2-7; CDR3aa: CASSTGQGGDEQYF; CDR3nt: TGCGCCAGCAGCACGGGACAGGGAGGGGACGAGCAGTACTTC
d_gene: -; abundance: few; v_gene: TRBV29-1; j_gene: TRBJ2-1; CDR3aa: CGVVQLGEQFF; CDR3nt: TGCGGCGTTGTCCAGTTGGGTGAGCAGTTCTTC